Listed below are T cell receptor beta chains from one sample, sequenced in a study of T cells in Graves' hyperthyroidism and ophthalmopathy. TCRdb passed the multiplex PCR reads through MiXCR, listing each CDR3 protein once. This sample yields about 640,000 distinct CDR3 sequences, of which around 21% are seen a single time; under 35% belongs to the top ten. What was sequenced was blood. The receptors originated from a man in his thirties or forties with Graves' ophthalmopathy. Each CDR3 is given with its conserved first and last residue. D genes are given only for firm matches. Rows give clone size only sometimes, using once, few, many, or a class for an expanded clone.

v_call	j_call	clone_size	d_call	cdr3_aa	cdr3_nt
TRBV20-1	TRBJ2-3	few	TRBD2	CSARTSGPTDTQYF	TGCAGTGCCAGGACTAGCGGGCCCACAGATACGCAGTATTTT
TRBV4-2	TRBJ2-3	NA	TRBD2	CASSPRIAGGSDTQYF	TGTGCCAGCAGCCCAAGAATAGCGGGAGGTTCAGATACGCAGTATTTT
TRBV2	TRBJ2-1	NA	TRBD2	CASMREGNEQFF	TGTGCCAGCATGCGGGAGGGGAATGAGCAGTTCTTC
TRBV10-3	TRBJ2-2	few	NA	CAISNRASTGELFF	TGTGCCATCTCCAACAGGGCAAGCACCGGGGAGCTGTTTTTT
TRBV4-1	TRBJ2-7	few	TRBD1	CASSQYSTGESSYEQYF	TGCGCCAGCAGCCAATACTCGACAGGGGAAAGCTCCTACGAGCAGTACTTC
TRBV3-1	TRBJ2-5	few	TRBD2	CASSQEAGVKTQYF	TGTGCCAGCAGCCAAGAGGCGGGAGTTAAGACCCAGTACTTC
TRBV2	TRBJ1-5	many	TRBD1	CASSEAGTVNQPQHF	TGTGCCAGCAGTGAAGCGGGGACAGTGAATCAGCCCCAGCATTTT
TRBV27	TRBJ2-1	many	NA	CASSEVNLANNEQFF	TGTGCCAGCAGTGAGGTCAACCTAGCCAACAATGAGCAGTTCTTC
TRBV5-4	TRBJ1-4	NA	NA	CASSLDLASNEKLFF	TGTGCCAGCAGCTTGGATTTGGCAAGCAATGAAAAACTGTTTTTT
TRBV5-8	TRBJ2-1	few	TRBD2	CASSLAGREGLGNEQFF	TGTGCCAGCAGCTTGGCCGGGCGGGAGGGCCTGGGTAATGAGCAGTTCTTC
TRBV9	TRBJ2-1	NA	TRBD1	CASSASGGASNEQFF	TGTGCCAGCAGCGCCTCAGGGGGCGCATCAAATGAGCAGTTCTTC
TRBV3-1	TRBJ2-7	NA	NA	CASSQDTRERGEQYF	TGTGCCAGCAGCCAAGATACCAGGGAACGTGGCGAGCAGTACTTC
TRBV11-1	TRBJ2-6	few	TRBD1	CASRDNRGLSGANVLTF	TGTGCCAGCAGGGACAACAGGGGCCTCTCTGGGGCCAACGTCCTGACTTTC
TRBV10-2	TRBJ2-3	many	TRBD2	CASSEMRNIAGDLDTQYF	TGCGCCAGCAGTGAAATGCGGAATATAGCGGGAGATTTGGATACGCAGTATTTT
TRBV6-1	TRBJ1-4	few	NA	CASSPTNRISTNEKLFF	TGTGCCAGCAGTCCGACCAACAGAATATCAACTAATGAAAAACTGTTTTTT
TRBV5-1	TRBJ2-7	few	TRBD1	CASSRIGTAYEQYF	TGCGCCAGCAGCCGGATTGGGACAGCTTACGAGCAGTACTTC
TRBV20-1	TRBJ2-3	many	NA	CSASIVTDTQYF	TGCAGTGCTAGTATAGTTACAGATACGCAGTATTTT
TRBV27	TRBJ2-3	few	NA	CASRGSTDTQYF	TGTGCCAGCCGGGGAAGCACAGATACGCAGTATTTT
TRBV5-1	TRBJ2-1	many	TRBD2	CASSPLGSGSDTYNEQFF	TGCGCCAGCAGCCCTCTGGGTAGCGGGAGCGATACGTACAATGAGCAGTTCTTC
TRBV29-1	TRBJ1-2	NA	NA	CSVETRENGYTF	TGCAGCGTTGAGACCAGGGAGAATGGCTACACCTTC
TRBV3-1	TRBJ1-2	NA	NA	CASSFTDPFRYTF	TGTGCCAGCAGTTTCACGGACCCATTTCGCTACACCTTC
TRBV6-2/TRBV6-3	TRBJ2-7	many	NA	CASSAIPTTLGYEQYF	TGTGCCAGCAGCGCAATCCCGACTACGCTGGGGTACGAGCAGTACTTC
TRBV9	TRBJ1-2	few	NA	CASSVSGAVNGYTF	TGTGCCAGCAGCGTATCAGGGGCAGTTAACGGCTACACCTTC
TRBV3-1	TRBJ2-2	few	NA	CASSQKVKAVTGELFF	TGTGCCAGCAGCCAGAAGGTCAAGGCGGTGACCGGGGAGCTGTTTTTT
TRBV11-2	TRBJ2-3	few	TRBD2	CASSRGLARADTQYF	TGTGCCAGCAGCCGAGGACTAGCGAGGGCAGATACGCAGTATTTT
TRBV7-2	TRBJ2-1	NA	TRBD2	CAGSLGGGPQFF	TGTGCCGGCAGCTTAGGCGGGGGACCGCAGTTCTTC
TRBV20-1	TRBJ2-7	many	NA	CSARPGLNSYEQYF	TGCAGTGCTAGACCGGGGCTAAACTCCTACGAGCAGTACTTC